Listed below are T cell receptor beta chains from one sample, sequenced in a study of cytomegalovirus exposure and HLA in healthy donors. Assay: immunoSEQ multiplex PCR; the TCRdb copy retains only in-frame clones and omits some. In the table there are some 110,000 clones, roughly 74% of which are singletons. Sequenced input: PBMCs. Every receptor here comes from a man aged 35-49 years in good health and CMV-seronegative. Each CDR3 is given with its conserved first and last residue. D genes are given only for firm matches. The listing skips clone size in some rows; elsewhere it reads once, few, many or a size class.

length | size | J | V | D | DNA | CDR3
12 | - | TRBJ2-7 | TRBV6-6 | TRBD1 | TGTGCGGTAGGACAGGGGGCGAGAGAGCAGTACTTC | CAVGQGAREQYF
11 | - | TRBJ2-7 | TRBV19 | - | TGTGCCAGTAGCAGTGCCTACGAGCAGTACTTC | CASSSAYEQYF
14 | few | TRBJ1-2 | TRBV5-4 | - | TGTGCCAGCAGCTTCGCGGTGGATAACTATGGCTACACCTTC | CASSFAVDNYGYTF
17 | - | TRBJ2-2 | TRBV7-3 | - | TGTGCCAGCAGCCTGTTATCCGGGACATCAGGTCCCGGGGAGCTGTTTTTT | CASSLLSGTSGPGELFF
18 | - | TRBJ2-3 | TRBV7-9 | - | TGTGCCAGCAGCACGCTAAGGACTGGCCGAGAGATTACAGATACGCAGTATTTT | CASSTLRTGREITDTQYF
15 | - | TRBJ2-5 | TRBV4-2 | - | TGTGCCAGCAGCCATGAAGTAGGTGGGGCAAGGGCCCAGTACTTC | CASSHEVGGARAQYF
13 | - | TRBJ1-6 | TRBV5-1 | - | TGCGCCAGCAGCTTGCACTATAATTCACCCCTCCACTTT | CASSLHYNSPLHF
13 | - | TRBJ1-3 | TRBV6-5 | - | TGTGCCAGCATCACCAGCTCTGGAAACACCATATATTTT | CASITSSGNTIYF
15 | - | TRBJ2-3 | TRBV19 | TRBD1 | TGTGCCAGTACGGAACAGGGGCGGTTGGCAGATACGCAGTATTTT | CASTEQGRLADTQYF
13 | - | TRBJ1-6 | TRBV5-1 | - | TGCGCCAGCAACGACGGCGGAAATTCACCCCTCCACTTT | CASNDGGNSPLHF
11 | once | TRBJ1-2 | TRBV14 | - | TGTGCCAGCGGACCCGGGACAGGCTACACCTTC | CASGPGTGYTF
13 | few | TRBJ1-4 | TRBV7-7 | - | TGTGCCAGCAGCCCCTCGGGTGATGAAAAACTGTTTTTT | CASSPSGDEKLFF
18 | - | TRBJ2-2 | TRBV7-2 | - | TGTGCCAGCAGCTTAGGGGCGGTATTGGACAGAGCTACCGGGGAGCTGTTTTTT | CASSLGAVLDRATGELFF
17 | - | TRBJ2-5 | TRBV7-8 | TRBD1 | TGTGCCAGCAGCTCATCACTCCGGGACAGGGCACAAGAGACCCAGTACTTC | CASSSSLRDRAQETQYF
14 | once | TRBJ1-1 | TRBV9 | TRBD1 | TGTGCCAGCAGCTCCGGACAGGGTGGCACTGAAGCTTTCTTT | CASSSGQGGTEAFF
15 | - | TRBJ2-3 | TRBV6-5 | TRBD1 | TGTGCCAGCAGTTCCAGGGGGCGCGACATAGATACGCAGTATTTT | CASSSRGRDIDTQYF
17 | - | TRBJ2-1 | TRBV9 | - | TGTGCCAGCAGCGTAGGCTTAAGACAGAGCCTCTACAATGAGCAGTTCTTC | CASSVGLRQSLYNEQFF
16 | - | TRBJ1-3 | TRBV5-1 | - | TGCGCCAGCAGCGCGACCGCGTCAGGGCCTGGAAACACCATATATTTT | CASSATASGPGNTIYF
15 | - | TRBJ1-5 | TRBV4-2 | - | TGTGCCAGCAGCCAAAACAGGCCCGGCAATCAGCCCCAGCATTTT | CASSQNRPGNQPQHF
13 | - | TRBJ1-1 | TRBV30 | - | TGTGCCTGGATGGGCAGCAGGGGCACTGAAGCTTTCTTT | CAWMGSRGTEAFF
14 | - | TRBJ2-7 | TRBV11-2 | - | TGTGCCAGCAGCATTTCGACAGGCGCCTACGAGCAGTACTTC | CASSISTGAYEQYF
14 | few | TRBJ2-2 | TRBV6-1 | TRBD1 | TGTGCCAGCAGTCGATCTACAGGGGCCGGGGAGCTGTTTTTT | CASSRSTGAGELFF
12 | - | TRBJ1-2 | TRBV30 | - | TGTGCCTGGAGTCACAGTCGCTATGGCTACACCTTC | CAWSHSRYGYTF
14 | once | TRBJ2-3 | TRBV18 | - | TGTGCCAGCTCACCATTTAGCGGCACAGATACGCAGTATTTT | CASSPFSGTDTQYF
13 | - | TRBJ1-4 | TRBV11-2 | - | TGTGCCAGCAGCTTGGAGATGAATGAAAAACTGTTTTTT | CASSLEMNEKLFF
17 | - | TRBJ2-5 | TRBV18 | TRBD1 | TGTGCCAGCTCACCTCGGGGACAGGTCGGGTACCAAGAGACCCAGTACTTC | CASSPRGQVGYQETQYF
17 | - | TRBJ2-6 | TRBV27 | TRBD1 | TGTGCCAGCAGTTATGGACAGGCTTATGCTGGGGCCAACGTCCTGACTTTC | CASSYGQAYAGANVLTF
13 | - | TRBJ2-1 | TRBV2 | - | TGTGCCAGCAGACTCACACAGTACAATGAGCAGTTCTTC | CASRLTQYNEQFF
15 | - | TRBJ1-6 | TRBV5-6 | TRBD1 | TGTGCCAGCAGCTCACAGGGGGCCCTAAATTCACCCCTCCACTTT | CASSSQGALNSPLHF
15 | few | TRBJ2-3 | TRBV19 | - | TGTGCCAGTAGTTCGCGGGCCTCCTCGCCGGATACGCAGTATTTT | CASSSRASSPDTQYF
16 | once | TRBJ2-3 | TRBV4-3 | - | TGCGCCAGCAGCCAGGATACGGGATCTAGCACAGATACGCAGTATTTT | CASSQDTGSSTDTQYF
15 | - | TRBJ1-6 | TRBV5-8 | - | TGTGCCAGCAGCTTGTACTTATCCGGGAGTTCACCCCTCCACTTT | CASSLYLSGSSPLHF
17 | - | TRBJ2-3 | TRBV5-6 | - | TGTGCCAGCAGCTTTAGATTAGTCACCCCTTTCACAGATACGCAGTATTTT | CASSFRLVTPFTDTQYF
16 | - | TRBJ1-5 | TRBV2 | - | TGTGCCAGCGGGGGGGGGCAGTTGCTAAGCAATCAGCCCCAGCATTTT | CASGGGQLLSNQPQHF
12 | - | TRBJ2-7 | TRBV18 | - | TGTGCCAGCTCACTACAGGGACCCGAGCAGTACTTC | CASSLQGPEQYF
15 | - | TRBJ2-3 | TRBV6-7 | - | TGTGCCAGCAGACCCCGACTAGGGGGCACAGATACGCAGTATTTT | CASRPRLGGTDTQYF
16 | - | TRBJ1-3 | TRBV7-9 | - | TGTGCCAGCAGCTTAGCGGTAGGAGGCTCTGGAAACACCATATATTTT | CASSLAVGGSGNTIYF
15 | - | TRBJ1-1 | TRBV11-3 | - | TGTGCCAGCAGCTTAGGTGGGGGAGGAAACACTGAAGCTTTCTTT | CASSLGGGGNTEAFF
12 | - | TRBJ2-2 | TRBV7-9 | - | TGTGCCAGCAGCTTACTAGGCGGGGAGCTGTTTTTT | CASSLLGGELFF
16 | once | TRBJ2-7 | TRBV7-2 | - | TGTGCCAGCAGCTTAGGTGGGCAGGGGGGAACCTACGAGCAGTACTTC | CASSLGGQGGTYEQYF
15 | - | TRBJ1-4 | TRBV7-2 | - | TGTGCCAGCAGCTTTGTGGTGGGAGCCGATGAAAAACTGTTTTTT | CASSFVVGADEKLFF
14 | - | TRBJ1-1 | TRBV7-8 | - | TGTGCCAGCAGCTTCGGGGAAAGGTGGACTGAAGCTTTCTTT | CASSFGERWTEAFF
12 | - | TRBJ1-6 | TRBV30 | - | TGTGCCTGGAACAGGGCCAATTCACCCCTCCACTTT | CAWNRANSPLHF
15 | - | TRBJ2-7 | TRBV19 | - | TGTGCCAGTAGTAATTTGGCAGGGGCTCCCCACGAGCAGTACTTC | CASSNLAGAPHEQYF
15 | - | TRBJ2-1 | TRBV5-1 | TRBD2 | TGCGCCAGCAGCCTTCTAGCGGGGGGGTACAATGAGCAGTTCTTC | CASSLLAGGYNEQFF
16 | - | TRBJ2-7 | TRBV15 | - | TGTGCCACCAGCAGAGATTACGAAGGGAGGACCTACGAGCAGTACTTC | CATSRDYEGRTYEQYF
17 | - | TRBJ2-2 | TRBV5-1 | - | TGCGCCAGCAGCAGAAATGCAGACAGTATTTACACCGGGGAGCTGTTTTTT | CASSRNADSIYTGELFF
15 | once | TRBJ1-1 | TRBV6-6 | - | TGTGCCAGCAGTTACTCTCCAGGAAAGAACACTGAAGCTTTCTTT | CASSYSPGKNTEAFF
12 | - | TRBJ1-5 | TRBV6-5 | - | TGTGCCAGCCGATCTCAGGGTCAGCCCCAGCATTTT | CASRSQGQPQHF
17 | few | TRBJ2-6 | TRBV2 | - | TGTGCCAGCAGGGAGACAGTAGGAAACTCTGGGGCCAACGTCCTGACTTTC | CASRETVGNSGANVLTF
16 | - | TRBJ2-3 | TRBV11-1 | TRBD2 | TGTGCCAGCAGCTACCGAGCGGGGGGCCACCCAGATACGCAGTATTTT | CASSYRAGGHPDTQYF
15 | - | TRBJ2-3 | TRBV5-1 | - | TGCGCCAGCAGCACCACTAGGAGGGGTACAGATACGCAGTATTTT | CASSTTRRGTDTQYF
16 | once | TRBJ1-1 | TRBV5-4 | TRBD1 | TGTGCCAGCAGCCGGAGACTACAGGGGGCAAGCACTGAAGCTTTCTTT | CASSRRLQGASTEAFF
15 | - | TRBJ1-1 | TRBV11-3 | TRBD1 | TGTGCCAGCAGCCCCTTCGGGACAGAGAACACTGAAGCTTTCTTT | CASSPFGTENTEAFF
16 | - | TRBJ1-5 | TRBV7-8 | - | TGTGCCAGCAGCTTAGCTAACATGAGGAACAATCAGCCCCAGCATTTT | CASSLANMRNNQPQHF